These 5 T cell receptor beta chains were all obtained from the same sample, sequenced in a study of neurological immune-mediated disorders. Via MiXCR, TCRdb re-called the 5' RACE reads, giving one row per CDR3 protein. The table records roughly 70,000 distinct CDR3 sequences, roughly 3.6% of them present only once. The sample consisted of PBMCs. The origin of the receptors is a man aged 25-40 years with multiple sclerosis.

This clonotype came up many times. This chain connects TRBV7-9 to TRBJ2-2; D is uncertain. CDR3 length equals 11 residues. Per the germline V gene, CDR1 is SEHNR and CDR2 is FQNEAQ (reference sequence). The V and J ends lost 6 bases and 6 bases respectively, with 5 bases between them. CDR3 region: CASRSPGELFF. CDR3 DNA: TGTGCCAGCAGGTCCCCCGGGGAGCTGTTTTTT. The whole variable domain, filled in from reference TRBV7-9 and TRBJ2-2, reads DTGVSQNPRHKITKRGQNVTFRCDPISEHNRLYWYRQTLGQGPEFLTYFQNEAQLEKSRLLSDRFSAERPKGSFSTLEIQRTEQGDSAMYLCASRSPGELFFGEGSRLTVL.

This clonotype was found many times. The genes are TRBV4-1 and TRBJ1-3; D not certain. This CDR3 is 20 amino acids long. Looked up from germline, CDR1 is MGHRA and CDR2 is YSYEKL. V lost 3 bases, J lost 4 bases, and 28 bases lay in between. In nucleotides, the CDR3 is TGCGCCAGCAGCCAGGTGGCGGTGGACGGTGAGGACCTCATCGGAAACACCATATATTTT. Amino acids: CASSQVAVDGEDLIGNTIYF.

There are many counts of this clonotype. The chain combines TRBV6-5 with TRBJ2-5, with D possibly called TRBD1 or TRBD2 (5 bases each). CDR3 length: 11 amino acids. Trimming shortened V by 2 bases and J by 14 bases, and 12 bases separated the two germline ends. Germline lookup yields CDR1 MNHEY and CDR2 SVGAGI. The CDR3 region is CASSYRDGYYF. The CDR3 nucleotides read TGTGCCAGCAGTTACCGGGACGGATATTACTTC.

This clonotype was found many times. The genes are TRBV7-9 and TRBJ1-1; possibly TRBD1 for D (5 bases). Germline-derived CDR1 and CDR2 are SEHNR and FQNEAQ (reference sequence). The CDR3 is 13 amino acids. The V end was cut by 6 bases, the J end by 4 bases, with 12 bases between. For the CDR3, the DNA is TGTGCCAGCAGAATGGCAGGGAGCACTGAAGCTTTCTTT. Translated, it gives CASRMAGSTEAFF. The complete variable domain, with remaining parts taken from reference TRBV7-9 and TRBJ1-1, reads DTGVSQNPRHKITKRGQNVTFRCDPISEHNRLYWYRQTLGQGPEFLTYFQNEAQLEKSRLLSDRFSAERPKGSFSTLEIQRTEQGDSAMYLCASRMAGSTEAFFGQGTRLTVV.

This clonotype came up many times. Its ends do not fully match the called genes, so a read error is possible. The rearrangement links TRBV5-1 to TRBJ1-1; no reliable D call. Germline V gives CDR1 SGHRS, CDR2 YFSETQ. The length of the CDR3 is 14 residues. CDR3 nucleotides: TGCGCCAGCAGTTTGGCATGGTTGAACACTGAAGCTTTCTTT. It yields the protein CASSLAWLNTEAFF. The full variable domain, its missing parts supplied by reference TRBV5-1 and TRBJ1-1, is KAGVTQTPRYLIKTRGQQVTLSCSPISGHRSVSWYQQTPGQGLQFLFEYFSETQRNKGNFPGRFSGRQFSNSRSEMNVSTLELGDSALYLCASSLAWLNTEAFFGQGTRLTVV.